The clone carrying this TCR beta chain was seen ten or more times. The antigen is undetermined. The sample belongs to a study of T cell repertoires in cytomegalovirus infection. Whole-study context: CMV epitopes, recently identified HLA-C-restricted and well-studied HLA-B-restricted, were used. The public TCR beta signatures pointed to both CMV infection and matching HLA type. Study observations and caveats: Ex vivo, HLA-C-restricted CMV-specific TCR beta clonotypes prevailed over the rest of the response.

From the reads, TCRdb called clonotypes with MiXCR, one entry per CDR3 protein. The data show 45,000 to 50,000 distinct CDR3 sequences, roughly a fifth seen once. Germline CDR1 and CDR2: MNHNS and SASEGT. The CDR3 has 13 amino acids. V was pared by 1 base and J by 1 base, with 4 bases between. The chain is built from TRBV6-1 and TRBJ2-5; D ambiguous. The sequence was collected from a human donor in good health (CMV status not recorded). Some clones in this sample may be carry-over from other donors' samples. The source material was CD8+ T cells from cultured PBMCs, sampled from culture after CMV antigen stimulation. The CDR3 DNA reads TGTGCCAGCAGTGAAGGGACCCAAGAGACCCAGTACTTC. Translating it yields CASSEGTQETQYF.